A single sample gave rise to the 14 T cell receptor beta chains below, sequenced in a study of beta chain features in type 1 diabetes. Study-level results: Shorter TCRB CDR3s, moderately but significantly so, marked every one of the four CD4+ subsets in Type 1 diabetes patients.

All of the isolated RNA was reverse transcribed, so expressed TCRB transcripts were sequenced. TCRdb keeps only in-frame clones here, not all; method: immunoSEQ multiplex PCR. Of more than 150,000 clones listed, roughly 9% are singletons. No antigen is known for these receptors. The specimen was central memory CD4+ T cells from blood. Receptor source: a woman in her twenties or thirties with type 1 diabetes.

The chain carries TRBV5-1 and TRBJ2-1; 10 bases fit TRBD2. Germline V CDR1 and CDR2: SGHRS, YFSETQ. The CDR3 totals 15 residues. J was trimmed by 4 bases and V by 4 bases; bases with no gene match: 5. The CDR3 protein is CASSPEGLAYNEQFF. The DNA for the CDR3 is TGCGCCAGCAGCCCGGAGGGACTAGCGTACAATGAGCAGTTCTTC.

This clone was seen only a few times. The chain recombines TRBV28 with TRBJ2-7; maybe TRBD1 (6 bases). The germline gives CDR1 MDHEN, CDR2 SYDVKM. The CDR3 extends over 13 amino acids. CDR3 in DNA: TGTGTGGTTACCCAGGGGACGTCCTACGAGCAGTACTTC. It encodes CVVTQGTSYEQYF.

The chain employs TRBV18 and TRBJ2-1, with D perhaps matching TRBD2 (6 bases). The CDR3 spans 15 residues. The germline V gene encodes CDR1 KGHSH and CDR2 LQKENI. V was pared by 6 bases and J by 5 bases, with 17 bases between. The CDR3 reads CASSLALWADNEQFF. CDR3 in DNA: TGTGCCAGCTCCCTAGCGCTCTGGGCCGACAATGAGCAGTTCTTC.

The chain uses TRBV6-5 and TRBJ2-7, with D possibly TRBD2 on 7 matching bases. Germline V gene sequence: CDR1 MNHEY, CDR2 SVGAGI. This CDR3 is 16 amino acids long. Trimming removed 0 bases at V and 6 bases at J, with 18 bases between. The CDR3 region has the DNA TGTGCCAGCAGTTACTCGAAATACGTCGCGGGGGCCGAGCAGTACTTC. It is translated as CASSYSKYVAGAEQYF.

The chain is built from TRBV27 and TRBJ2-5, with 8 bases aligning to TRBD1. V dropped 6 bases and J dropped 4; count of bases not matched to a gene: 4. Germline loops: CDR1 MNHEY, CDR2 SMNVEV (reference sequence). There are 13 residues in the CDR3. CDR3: CASRNTGGETQYF. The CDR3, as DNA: TGTGCCAGCAGAAACACAGGGGGAGAGACCCAGTACTTC.

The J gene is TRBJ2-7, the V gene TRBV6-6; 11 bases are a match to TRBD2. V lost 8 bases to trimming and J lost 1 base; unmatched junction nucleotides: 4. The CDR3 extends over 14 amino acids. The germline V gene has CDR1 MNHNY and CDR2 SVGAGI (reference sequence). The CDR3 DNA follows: TGTGCCAGCCTAGCGGGAGGCATTTCCTACGAGCAGTACTTC. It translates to CASLAGGISYEQYF.

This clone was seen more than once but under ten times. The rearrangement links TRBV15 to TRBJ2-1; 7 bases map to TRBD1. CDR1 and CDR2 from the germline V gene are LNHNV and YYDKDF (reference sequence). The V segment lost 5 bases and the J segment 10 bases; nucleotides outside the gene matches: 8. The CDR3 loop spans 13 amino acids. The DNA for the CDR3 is TGTGCCACCAGCCTCCGAGACAGGGTCGAGCAGTTCTTC. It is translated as CATSLRDRVEQFF.

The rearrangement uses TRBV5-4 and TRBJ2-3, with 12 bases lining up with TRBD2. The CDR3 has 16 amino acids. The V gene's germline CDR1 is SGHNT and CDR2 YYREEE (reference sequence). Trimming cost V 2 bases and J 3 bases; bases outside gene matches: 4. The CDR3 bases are TGTGCCAGCAGCTTAATACTAGCGGGAGGTACAGATACGCAGTATTTT. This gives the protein CASSLILAGGTDTQYF.

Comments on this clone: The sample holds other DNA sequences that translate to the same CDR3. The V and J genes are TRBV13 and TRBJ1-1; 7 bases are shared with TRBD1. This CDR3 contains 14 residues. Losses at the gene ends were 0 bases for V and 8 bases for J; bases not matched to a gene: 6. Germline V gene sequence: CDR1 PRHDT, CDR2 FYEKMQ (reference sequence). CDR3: CASSLGGTALEAFF. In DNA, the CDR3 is TGTGCCAGCAGCTTAGGCGGGACAGCTCTCGAAGCTTTCTTT.

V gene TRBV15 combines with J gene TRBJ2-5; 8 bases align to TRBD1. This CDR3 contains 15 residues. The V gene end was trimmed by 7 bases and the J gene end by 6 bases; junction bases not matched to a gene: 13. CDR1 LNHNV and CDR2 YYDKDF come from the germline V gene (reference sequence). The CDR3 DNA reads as TGTGCCACCAAACAGGGGGGCCAAGTCGGACAGACCCAGTACTTC. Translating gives CATKQGGQVGQTQYF. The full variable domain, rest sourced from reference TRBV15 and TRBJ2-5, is DAMVIQNPRYQVTQFGKPVTLSCSQTLNHNVMYWYQQKSSQAPKLLFHYYDKDFNNEADTPDNFQSRRPNTSFCFLDIRSPGLGDTAMYLCATKQGGQVGQTQYFGPGTRLLVL.

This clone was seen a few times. CDR3 DNA sequence: TGTGCCTGGAGAGGGAGCGGGCTTCGTTACACAGATACGCAGTATTTT. It specifies CAWRGSGLRYTDTQYF. The rearrangement links TRBV30 to TRBJ2-3; the D gene is possibly TRBD2 (6 bases). The CDR3 covers 16 residues. Germline V gene lookup returns CDR1 GTSNPN and CDR2 SVGIG (reference sequence). Trimming took off 3 bases at V and 2 bases at J, with 18 bases between the two ends.

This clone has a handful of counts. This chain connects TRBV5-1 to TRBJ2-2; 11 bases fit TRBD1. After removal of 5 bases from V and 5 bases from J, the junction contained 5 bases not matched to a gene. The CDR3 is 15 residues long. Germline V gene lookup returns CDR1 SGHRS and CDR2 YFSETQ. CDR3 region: CASRTGTGGTGELFF. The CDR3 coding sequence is TGCGCCAGCAGGACCGGGACAGGGGGAACCGGGGAGCTGTTTTTT.

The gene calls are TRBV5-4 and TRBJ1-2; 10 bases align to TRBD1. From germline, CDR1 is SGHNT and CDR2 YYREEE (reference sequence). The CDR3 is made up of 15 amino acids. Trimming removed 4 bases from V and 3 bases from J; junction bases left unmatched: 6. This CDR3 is CASSAPTGGDYGYTF. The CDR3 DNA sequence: TGTGCCAGCAGCGCCCCGACAGGGGGCGACTATGGCTACACCTTC.

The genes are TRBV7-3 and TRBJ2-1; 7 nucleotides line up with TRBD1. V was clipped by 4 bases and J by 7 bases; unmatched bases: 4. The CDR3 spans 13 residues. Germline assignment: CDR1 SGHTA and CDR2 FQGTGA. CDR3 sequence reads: CASSSQQGNEQFF. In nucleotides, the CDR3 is TGTGCCAGCAGCTCCCAACAGGGGAATGAGCAGTTCTTC.